The clone carrying this T cell receptor beta chain was recorded only once. What it binds is unknown. The CDR3 covers 14 residues. With V trimmed by 3 bases and J by 2 bases, 6 bases remained unmatched. Per germline, CDR1 GTSNPN and CDR2 SVGIG (reference sequence). Once obtained from cultured CD4+ T cells, the DNA was sequenced using the Oncomine TCR Beta short-read assay. The template was genomic DNA from cultured CD4+ T cells. MiXCR was run by TCRdb on the PCR reads, yielding one entry per CDR3 protein. The sample has approximately 9,800 distinct CDR3 sequences, roughly two fifths seen once. This specimen belongs to a study of vaccination and CD4 T cells after COVID-19. Study-level results: Median SARS-CoV-2-reactive clonotype numbers rose nonsignificantly, about 20 to 38.

The treatment denotes: roughly 11-day PBMC culture with coronavirus spike peptide pools or control peptides (ViraFEST assay). Pre-COVID-19 pandemic sampling (2011-2018) yielded the unexposed donor's CD4+ T cells. Antigen-specific T cells were expanded with peptide pools by ViraFEST, and TCRs were then sequenced. The chain carries TRBV30 and TRBJ1-2, with 7 bases fitting TRBD1. The clonotype comes from a human donor in good health. The sequencing input was CD4+ T cells from blood, cultured in vitro. CDR3 coding DNA: TGTGCCTGGAGGGGGCCGGGACAGAACTATGGCTACACCTTC. Translating it yields CAWRGPGQNYGYTF.